Listed here is a single TCR beta chain. The antigen is undetermined. The sample is drawn from a study of T cell responses to AZD1222 COVID-19 vaccine. Germline values: CDR1 LNHDA, CDR2 SQIVND (reference sequence). There are 19 residues in the CDR3. The V gene lost 6 bases and the J gene lost 0 bases, with 21 bases spanning the gap. Study conclusions and caveats: Epitopes outside B.1.351 and B.1.1.7 mutated regions reportedly drew nearly half of spike TCRs.

Clones were sequenced by immunoSEQ multiplex PCR, and TCRdb holds only the in-frame ones, with some missing. The table has roughly 150,000 clones, roughly 92% seen once; the top ten hold about 3.5%. The chain combines TRBV19 with TRBJ2-6, with no clear D. The material sequenced was peripheral blood, taken on day 0 of AZD1222 vaccination. The receptor comes from an adult in good health. Here the CDR3 reads CASRPLDGREASGANVLTF. The CDR3 DNA follows: TGTGCCAGTAGGCCCCTCGACGGCCGAGAGGCCTCTGGGGCCAACGTCCTGACTTTC.